This T cell receptor (beta chain) comes out of a study of blood T cell repertoires in COVID-19. Study overall: Sample material is recorded as cDNA or gDNA derived from T cells, B-cell-depleted T cells, or PBMCs.

This clone was counted a single time. Generated by immunoSEQ multiplex PCR, the TCRdb table keeps only in-frame clones and is missing some. The sample includes around 18,000 clones, approximately 88% seen only once; the top ten take roughly 12%. Germline CDR1 and CDR2: MDHEN and SYDVKM. The CDR3 is 14 amino acids. The junction had 14 bases not matched to a gene; V was cut back by 6 bases and J by 11 bases. This TCR came from a human donor in a cohort sampled during active COVID-19. The chain links TRBV28 to TRBJ1-1, with 8 bases aligning to TRBD1. The sample consisted of peripheral blood. DNA of the CDR3: TGTGCCAGCAGCCAAACTTCCCCAGGGGGCTATGCTTTCTTT. Its protein product is CASSQTSPGGYAFF. Full variable domain (rest looked up from reference TRBV28 and TRBJ1-1): DVKVTQSSRYLVKRTGEKVFLECVQDMDHENMFWYRQDPGLGLRLIYFSYDVKMKEKGDIPEGYSVSREKKERFSLILESASTNQTSMYLCASSQTSPGGYAFFGQGTRLTVV.